This entry lists 13 T cell receptor beta chains sequenced from one sample in a study of OX40 agonist ivuxolimab in advanced cancers. The assay was immunoSEQ multiplex PCR, and TCRdb's table has in-frame clones only and misses some. The table records 55,000 to 65,000 clones, around 90% of them present only once. The sample in question was CD4+ or CD8+ T cells sorted from blood, obtained in a trial of the OX40 agonist ivuxolimab. The receptors shown here come from an adult with an advanced solid tumor such as melanoma, head and neck, liver or kidney cancer.

The V call is TRBV9, the J call TRBJ1-2; 11 positions agree with TRBD1. This CDR3 has 15 amino acids. J was trimmed by 0 bases and V by 2 bases; bases with no gene match: 0. Germline CDR1 SGDLS, CDR2 YYNGEE. Written as DNA, the CDR3 is TGTGCCAGCAGCGTGGGACAGGGGGCTAACTATGGCTACACCTTC. This translates into CASSVGQGANYGYTF.

The chain couples TRBV5-4 to TRBJ2-1, with 7 bases identical to TRBD1. This CDR3 is 13 amino acids long. V lost 4 bases and J lost 7; bases outside the gene matches: 5. From germline, CDR1 is SGHNT and CDR2 YYREEE (reference sequence). The CDR3 coding sequence is TGTGCCAGCAGCAACCGACAGGGTAATGAGCAGTTCTTC. Translated: CASSNRQGNEQFF.

The chain couples TRBV18 to TRBJ2-5; the match to TRBD2 covers 12 bases. Unmatched junction bases numbered 11, after V lost 0 bases and J lost 3 bases. This CDR3 comprises 19 residues. CDR1 is KGHSH and CDR2 is LQKENI in the germline V gene. In DNA form, the CDR3 reads TGTGCCAGCTCACCACCGGTGTCGACTAGCGGGGGTCTCGAAGAGACCCAGTACTTC. Protein product: CASSPPVSTSGGLEETQYF.

This chain uses TRBV5-5 with TRBJ1-1; a possible D gene is TRBD1 (5 bases). Per germline, CDR1 SGHKS and CDR2 YYEKEE (reference sequence). Trimming removed 1 base at V and 8 bases at J, with 6 bases between. CDR3 length equals 11 residues. The CDR3 DNA sequence: TGTGCCAGCAGCTTGAACAGGGAAGCTTTCTTT. Translating it yields CASSLNREAFF.

The chain carries TRBV9 and TRBJ2-1; D might be TRBD1 or TRBD2, each matching 5 bases. With 0 bases removed from V and 0 bases from J, the gap between germline ends came to 10 bases. In germline, CDR1 is SGDLS, CDR2 YYNGEE. CDR3 length: 16 amino acids. As DNA, the CDR3 is TGTGCCAGCAGCGTAGTATGGGGGAGCTCCTACAATGAGCAGTTCTTC. Encoded protein: CASSVVWGSSYNEQFF.

CDR3 DNA sequence: TGTGCCAGCAGCCTAGGACAGGGAAGTGGGGCGCGCGAGCAGTACTTC. Amino acids: CASSLGQGSGAREQYF. The J gene is TRBJ2-7, the V gene TRBV5-6, with TRBD1 identical over 8 bases. The J segment lost 6 bases and the V segment lost 4 bases, leaving 15 bases of the junction unmatched. There are 16 residues in the CDR3. The germline gives CDR1 SGHDT, CDR2 YYEEEE.

The chain couples TRBV27 to TRBJ1-1, with TRBD1 matching 9 bases. This CDR3 is 14 amino acids long. Germline trimming cut 4 bases from V and 4 bases from J; bases unmatched to any gene: 4. Germline assignment: CDR1 MNHEY and CDR2 SMNVEV (reference sequence). DNA of the CDR3: TGTGCCAGCAGTTGGGACAGGGAGAGCACTGAAGCTTTCTTT. This codes for CASSWDRESTEAFF.

This clone was seen a handful of times. The chain is built from TRBV2 and TRBJ2-3; 8 bases are shared with TRBD2. Germline V CDR1 and CDR2: SNHLY, FYNNEI. The J segment lost 1 base and the V segment lost 1 base, leaving 4 bases of the junction unmatched. There are 16 residues in the CDR3. The CDR3 bases are TGTGCCAGCAGTGAAGGGCCGGGGGGGCGCACAGATACGCAGTATTTT. It yields the protein CASSEGPGGRTDTQYF.

V is TRBV12-5 and J is TRBJ2-7, with D unclear. V dropped 7 bases and J dropped 1 base, with 8 bases sitting between them. CDR3 length equals 12 residues. The germline V gene encodes CDR1 LGHNT and CDR2 FRNRAP. The CDR3 DNA sequence: TGTGCTAGTGCCGGAGAGTCCTACGAGCAGTACTTC. Encoded protein: CASAGESYEQYF.

V is TRBV6-6 and J is TRBJ2-7; TRBD2 agrees at 7 bases. Germline trimming cut 11 bases from V and 4 bases from J; bases unmatched to any gene: 11. The V gene's germline CDR1 is MNHNY and CDR2 SVGAGI (reference sequence). This CDR3 has 13 residues. The CDR3 region is CAGSRGRGYEQYF. The CDR3 DNA reads as TGTGCCGGCTCGCGGGGGAGAGGATACGAGCAGTACTTC.

The gene calls are TRBV19 and TRBJ1-6; D is uncertain. From germline, CDR1 is LNHDA and CDR2 SQIVND (reference sequence). V shed 5 bases and J shed 7 bases, with 6 bases lying between them. The CDR3 has 12 amino acids. The CDR3 sequence: CASSVVNSPLHF. CDR3 DNA sequence: TGTGCCAGTAGTGTCGTCAATTCACCCCTCCACTTT.

The V and J genes are TRBV4-1 and TRBJ2-7; possible D gene TRBD1, 6 bases. V lost 8 bases and J 4 bases, leaving 24 bases between the germline ends. The CDR3 totals 16 residues. Germline values: CDR1 MGHRA, CDR2 YSYEKL. The CDR3 here is CASGGLGTTGGYEQYF. CDR3 sequence (DNA): TGCGCCAGCGGTGGACTCGGGACAACCGGTGGGTACGAGCAGTACTTC.

V and J are TRBV7-2 and TRBJ2-4; no reliable D call. V gave up 3 bases and J gave up 7 bases, with 10 bases separating them. Germline V gene sequence: CDR1 SGHTA, CDR2 FQGNSA. CDR3 size: 13 residues. The CDR3 sequence is CASSLSQPNIQYF. The CDR3 DNA reads TGTGCCAGCAGCTTGAGTCAGCCTAACATTCAGTACTTC.